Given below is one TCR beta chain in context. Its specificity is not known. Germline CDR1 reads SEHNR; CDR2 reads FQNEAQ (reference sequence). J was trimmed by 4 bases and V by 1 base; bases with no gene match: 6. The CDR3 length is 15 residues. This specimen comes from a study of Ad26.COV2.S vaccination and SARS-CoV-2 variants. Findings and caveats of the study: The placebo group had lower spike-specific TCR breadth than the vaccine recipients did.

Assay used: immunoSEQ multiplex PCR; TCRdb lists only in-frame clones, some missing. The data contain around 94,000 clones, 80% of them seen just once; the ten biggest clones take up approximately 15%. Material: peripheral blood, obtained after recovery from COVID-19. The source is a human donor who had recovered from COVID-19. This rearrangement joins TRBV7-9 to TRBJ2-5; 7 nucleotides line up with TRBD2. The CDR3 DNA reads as TGTGCCAGCAGCTTAGGGTCTAGCGGAGTAGAGACCCAGTACTTC. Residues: CASSLGSSGVETQYF.